The 2 T cell receptor beta chains below all came from one sample that was sequenced in a study of blood T cells in healthy people across ages. The second PCR ran about 6 to 12 cycles with a sample-barcoded 5' primer and J-beta primers. TCRdb reprocessed the 5' RACE reads via MiXCR and lists one record per CDR3 protein. The table shows about 1.8 million distinct CDR3 sequences, with 49% occurring only once. The source material was blood. All receptors derive from a woman in her 40s in good health.

V is TRBV20-1 and J is TRBJ1-2; the D gene is possibly TRBD1 (6 bases). The CDR3 totals 13 residues. The V gene lost 8 bases and the J gene lost 8 bases, with 21 bases spanning the gap. The germline CDR1 and CDR2 sequences are DFQATT and SNEGSKA (reference sequence). For the CDR3, the DNA is TGCAGTTTCCAAACAGGGAAGAGGGGGGGCTACACCTTC. This translates into CSFQTGKRGGYTF.

The chain links TRBV6-5 to TRBJ2-3, with 7 bases matching TRBD2. The CDR3 is 15 residues long. V dropped 6 bases and J dropped 2; count of bases not matched to a gene: 8. Germline V gives CDR1 MNHEY, CDR2 SVGAGI. CDR3 sequence: CASSHPSGPTDTQYF. CDR3 DNA sequence: TGTGCCAGCAGCCACCCTAGCGGACCCACAGATACGCAGTATTTT.